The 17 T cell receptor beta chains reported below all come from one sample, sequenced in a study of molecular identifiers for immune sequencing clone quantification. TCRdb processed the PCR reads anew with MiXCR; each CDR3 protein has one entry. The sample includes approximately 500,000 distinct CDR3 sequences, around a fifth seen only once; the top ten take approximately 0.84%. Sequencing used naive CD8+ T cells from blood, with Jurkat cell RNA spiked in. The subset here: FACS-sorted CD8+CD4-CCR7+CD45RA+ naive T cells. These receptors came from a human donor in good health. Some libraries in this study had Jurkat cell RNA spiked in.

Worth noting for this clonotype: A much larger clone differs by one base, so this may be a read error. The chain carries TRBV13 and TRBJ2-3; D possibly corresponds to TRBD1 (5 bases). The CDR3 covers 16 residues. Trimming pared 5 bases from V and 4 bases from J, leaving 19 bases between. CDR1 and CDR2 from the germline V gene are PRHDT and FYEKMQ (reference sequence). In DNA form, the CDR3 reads TGTGCCAGCAGCCTCATGACAGAAGATAGCTCAGATACGCAGTATTTT. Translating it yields CASSLMTEDSSDTQYF.

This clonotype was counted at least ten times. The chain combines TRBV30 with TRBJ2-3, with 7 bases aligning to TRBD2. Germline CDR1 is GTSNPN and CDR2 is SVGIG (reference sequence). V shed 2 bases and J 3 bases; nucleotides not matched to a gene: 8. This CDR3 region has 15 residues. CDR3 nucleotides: TGTGCCTGGAGTCCCGGCGGGAGTAGTACAGATACGCAGTATTTT. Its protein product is CAWSPGGSSTDTQYF.

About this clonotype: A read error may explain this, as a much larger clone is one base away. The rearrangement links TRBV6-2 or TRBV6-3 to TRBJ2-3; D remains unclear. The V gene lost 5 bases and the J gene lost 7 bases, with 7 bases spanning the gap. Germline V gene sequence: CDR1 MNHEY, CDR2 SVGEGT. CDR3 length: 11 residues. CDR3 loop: CASSPLNTQYF. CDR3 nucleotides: TGTGCCAGCAGTCCACTGAATACGCAGTATTTT.

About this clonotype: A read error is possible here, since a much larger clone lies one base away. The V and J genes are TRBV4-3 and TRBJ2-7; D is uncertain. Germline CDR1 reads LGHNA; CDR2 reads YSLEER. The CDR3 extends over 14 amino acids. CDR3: CAGSQDYGDYEQYF. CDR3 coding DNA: TGCGCCGGCAGCCAAGATTACGGTGATTACGAGCAGTACTTC.

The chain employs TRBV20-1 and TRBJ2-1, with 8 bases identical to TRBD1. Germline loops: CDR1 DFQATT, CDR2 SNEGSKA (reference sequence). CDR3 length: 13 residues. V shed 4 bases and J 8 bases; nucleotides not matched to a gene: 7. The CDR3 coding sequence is TGCAGTGCTACCGACAGGGGATTTTATGAGCAGTTCTTC. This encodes CSATDRGFYEQFF.

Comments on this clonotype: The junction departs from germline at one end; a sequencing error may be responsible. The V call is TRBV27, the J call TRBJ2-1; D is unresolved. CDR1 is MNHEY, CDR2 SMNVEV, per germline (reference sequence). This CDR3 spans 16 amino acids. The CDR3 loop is CASSWTGPLGYNEQFF. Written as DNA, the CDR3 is TGTGCCAGTAGTTGGACGGGCCCCCTGGGGTACAATGAGCAGTTCTTC.

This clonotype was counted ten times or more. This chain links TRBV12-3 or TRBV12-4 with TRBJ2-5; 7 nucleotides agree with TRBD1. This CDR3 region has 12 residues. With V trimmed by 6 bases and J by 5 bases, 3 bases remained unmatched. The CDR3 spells CASRQGSETQYF. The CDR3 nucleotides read TGTGCCAGCAGACAGGGGTCGGAGACCCAGTACTTC.

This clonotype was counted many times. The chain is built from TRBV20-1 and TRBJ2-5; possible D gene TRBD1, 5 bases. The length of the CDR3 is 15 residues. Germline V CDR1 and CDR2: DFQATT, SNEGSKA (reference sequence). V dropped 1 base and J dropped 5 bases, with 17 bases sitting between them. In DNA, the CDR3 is TGCAGTGCTAGAGCCGAGACAGCAATAGTGGAGACCCAGTACTTC. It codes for CSARAETAIVETQYF.

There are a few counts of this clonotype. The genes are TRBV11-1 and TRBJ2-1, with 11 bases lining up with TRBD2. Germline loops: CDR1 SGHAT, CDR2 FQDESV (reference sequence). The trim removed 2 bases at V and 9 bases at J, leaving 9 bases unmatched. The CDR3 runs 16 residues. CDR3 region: CASSLSSGRQWIEQFF. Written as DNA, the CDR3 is TGTGCCAGCAGCTTATCTAGCGGGAGGCAATGGATTGAGCAGTTCTTC.

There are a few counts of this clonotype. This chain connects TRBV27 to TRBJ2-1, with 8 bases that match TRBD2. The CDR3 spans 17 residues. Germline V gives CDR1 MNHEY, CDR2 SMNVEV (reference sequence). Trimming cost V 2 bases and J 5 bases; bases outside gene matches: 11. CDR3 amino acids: CASSLVLPGGANNEQFF. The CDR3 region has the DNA TGTGCCAGCAGTTTAGTACTCCCCGGGGGGGCCAACAATGAGCAGTTCTTC.

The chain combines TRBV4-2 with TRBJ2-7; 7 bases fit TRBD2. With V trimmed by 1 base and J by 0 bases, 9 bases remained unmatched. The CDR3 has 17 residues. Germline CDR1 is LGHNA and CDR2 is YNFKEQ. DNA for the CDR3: TGTGCCAGCAGCCAAGTAGGGCTAGCGGCAGCCTCCTACGAGCAGTACTTC. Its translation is CASSQVGLAAASYEQYF.

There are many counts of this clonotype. As DNA, the CDR3 is TGTGCCAGCAGCCTACTAGCGGCAGATACGCAGTATTTT. Translated: CASSLLAADTQYF. V usage is TRBV14 and J usage is TRBJ2-3; 8 positions agree with TRBD2. The CDR3 contains 13 residues. Germline V lookup: CDR1 SGHDN, CDR2 FVKESK. The J segment lost 4 bases and the V segment lost 4 bases, leaving 1 base of the junction unmatched.

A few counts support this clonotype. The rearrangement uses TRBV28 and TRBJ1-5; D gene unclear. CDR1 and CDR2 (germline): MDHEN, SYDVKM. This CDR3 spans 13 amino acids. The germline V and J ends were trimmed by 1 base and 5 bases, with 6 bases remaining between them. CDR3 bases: TGTGCCAGCAGTTTATATCCGGATCAGCCCCAGCATTTT. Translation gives CASSLYPDQPQHF.

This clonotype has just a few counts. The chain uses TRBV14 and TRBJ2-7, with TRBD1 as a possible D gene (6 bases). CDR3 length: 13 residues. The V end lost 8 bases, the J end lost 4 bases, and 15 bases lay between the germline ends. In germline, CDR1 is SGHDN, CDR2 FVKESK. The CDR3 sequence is CASGPGGGYEQYF. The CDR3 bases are TGTGCCAGCGGGCCTGGGGGCGGATACGAGCAGTACTTC.

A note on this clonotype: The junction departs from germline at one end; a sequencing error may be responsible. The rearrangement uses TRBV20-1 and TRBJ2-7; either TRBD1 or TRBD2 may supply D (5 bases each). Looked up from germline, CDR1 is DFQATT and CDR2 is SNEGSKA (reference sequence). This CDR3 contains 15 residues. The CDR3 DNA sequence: TGCAATGCTTCTAACCGGGACGCCGGCTCCTACGAGCAGTACTTC. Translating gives CNASNRDAGSYEQYF.

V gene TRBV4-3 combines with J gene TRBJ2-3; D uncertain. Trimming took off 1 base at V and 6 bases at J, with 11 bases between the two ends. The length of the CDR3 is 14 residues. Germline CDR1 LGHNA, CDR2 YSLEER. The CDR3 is CASSQGLTWDTQYF. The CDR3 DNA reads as TGCGCCAGCAGCCAAGGACTCACTTGGGATACGCAGTATTTT.

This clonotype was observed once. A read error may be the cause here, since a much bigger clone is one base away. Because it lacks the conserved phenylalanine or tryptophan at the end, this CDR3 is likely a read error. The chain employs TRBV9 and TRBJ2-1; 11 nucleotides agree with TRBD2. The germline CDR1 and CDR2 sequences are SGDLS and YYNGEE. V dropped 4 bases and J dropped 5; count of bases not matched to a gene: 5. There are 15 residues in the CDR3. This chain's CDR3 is CASSPGTSGHNEQFL. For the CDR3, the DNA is TGTGCCAGCAGCCCGGGGACTAGCGGCCACAATGAGCAGTTCCTC.